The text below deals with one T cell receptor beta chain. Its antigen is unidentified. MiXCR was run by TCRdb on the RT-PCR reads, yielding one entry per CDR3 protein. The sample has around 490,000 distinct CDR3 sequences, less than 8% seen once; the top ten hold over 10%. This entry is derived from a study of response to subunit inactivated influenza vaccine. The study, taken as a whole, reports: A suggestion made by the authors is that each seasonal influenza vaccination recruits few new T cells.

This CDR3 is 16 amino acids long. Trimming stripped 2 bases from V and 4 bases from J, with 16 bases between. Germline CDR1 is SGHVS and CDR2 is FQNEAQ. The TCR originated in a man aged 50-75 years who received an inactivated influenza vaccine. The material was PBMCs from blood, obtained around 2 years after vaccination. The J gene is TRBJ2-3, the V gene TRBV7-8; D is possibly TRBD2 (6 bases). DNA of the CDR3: TGTGCCAGCAGCTTATCGCCCGGGGGAACGGCAGATACGCAGTATTTT. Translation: CASSLSPGGTADTQYF.